These T cell receptor beta chains were read from a single sample in a study of naive and memory T cell subsets. MiXCR was run by TCRdb on the UMI-ligation and nested PCR reads, yielding one entry per CDR3 protein. The sample has around 29,000 distinct CDR3 sequences, approximately 12% seen once; the top ten hold approximately 19%. Source material: effector memory CD4+ T cells from blood. Receptors were obtained from a human donor in good health. Both conserved end residues are part of each CDR3. The D gene is left open where the match is weak. Not every row has a clone size; where given, it reads once, few, many or a size class.

V gene,clone size,D gene,J gene,CDR3 protein,CDR3 DNA
TRBV7-8,many,-,TRBJ2-7,CASRPRGSSYEQYF,TGTGCCAGCAGACCCCGAGGGAGCTCCTACGAGCAGTACTTC
TRBV7-2,many,-,TRBJ2-7,CASSSQGRPDF,TGTGCCAGCAGCTCACAAGGCCGGCCTGACTTC
TRBV27,few,TRBD1,TRBJ1-6,CASSLSRDSSYNSPLHF,TGTGCCAGCAGTTTATCCCGGGACAGTTCTTATAATTCACCCCTCCACTTT
TRBV6-2/TRBV6-3,-,TRBD1,TRBJ1-6,CASSVGTGGSPLHF,TGTGCCAGCAGCGTGGGGACAGGGGGTTCACCCCTCCACTTT
TRBV20-1,many,TRBD1,TRBJ2-3,CSAPGAGGLRTDTQYF,TGCAGTGCGCCCGGGGCAGGGGGCCTACGCACAGATACGCAGTATTTT
TRBV4-1,-,TRBD1,TRBJ1-2,CASSHTTGGNYGYTF,TGCGCCAGCAGCCATACGACAGGGGGCAACTATGGCTACACCTTC
TRBV4-2,-,-,TRBJ1-2,CASSETPRGRHPGYTF,TGTGCCAGCAGCGAAACCCCCCGGGGGAGGCATCCTGGCTACACCTTC
TRBV5-5,many,-,TRBJ2-7,CASTLGAIYEQYF,TGTGCCAGCACCCTTGGGGCAATCTACGAGCAGTACTTC
TRBV4-2,few,TRBD1,TRBJ2-1,CASSQETGDEQFF,TGTGCCAGCAGCCAAGAGACAGGGGATGAGCAGTTCTTC
TRBV2,medium-sized,-,TRBJ1-1,CASIQGTMNTEAFF,TGTGCCAGCATTCAGGGCACCATGAACACTGAAGCTTTCTTT
TRBV2,many,-,TRBJ2-7,CAGTDIISYEQYF,TGTGCCGGCACGGACATTATCTCCTACGAGCAGTACTTC
TRBV14,many,TRBD2,TRBJ2-1,CASSHRGGYNEQFF,TGTGCCAGCAGCCACCGCGGGGGGTACAATGAGCAGTTCTTC
TRBV7-2,many,-,TRBJ2-3,CASSFGHNTDTQYF,TGTGCCAGCAGCTTTGGACATAACACAGATACGCAGTATTTT
TRBV20-1,-,-,TRBJ2-5,CSARPGVIRETQYF,TGCAGTGCTAGACCCGGGGTTATACGGGAGACCCAGTACTTC
TRBV7-8,many,TRBD1,TRBJ2-6,CASSPRVTGGSKRSGANVLTF,TGTGCCAGCAGCCCAAGGGTGACAGGGGGCTCAAAAAGGTCTGGGGCCAACGTCCTGACTTTC
TRBV6-5,many,-,TRBJ1-1,CASGAGGTEAFF,TGTGCCAGCGGGGCGGGAGGCACTGAAGCTTTCTTT
TRBV18,many,-,TRBJ2-2,CASSPPGAPGELFF,TGTGCCAGCTCACCACCAGGGGCGCCCGGGGAGCTGTTTTTT
TRBV6-2/TRBV6-3,many,-,TRBJ2-7,CASRTDRTYEQYF,TGTGCCAGCAGAACGGACAGAACCTACGAGCAGTACTTC
TRBV2,-,-,TRBJ1-2,CASAPGTLRGYGYTF,TGTGCCAGCGCCCCCGGGACATTAAGAGGCTATGGCTACACCTTC
TRBV5-1,few,TRBD2,TRBJ2-6,CASSLTPGTSGISGANVLTF,TGCGCCAGCAGCTTAACCCCGGGGACTAGCGGGATTTCTGGGGCCAACGTCCTGACTTTC
TRBV28,-,-,TRBJ1-4,CASNPVGEKLFF,TGTGCCAGCAATCCGGTGGGAGAAAAACTGTTTTTT
TRBV6-1,-,TRBD1,TRBJ1-3,CASGDRRVSGNTIYF,TGTGCCAGCGGGGACAGGAGAGTCTCCGGAAACACCATATATTTT
TRBV18,many,-,TRBJ2-5,CATSEGFQETQYF,TGTGCCACCTCGGAGGGATTCCAAGAGACCCAGTACTTC
TRBV6-2/TRBV6-3,many,-,TRBJ1-1,CASSPRGNTEAFF,TGTGCCAGCAGTCCCAGGGGAAACACTGAAGCTTTCTTT
TRBV3-1,few,TRBD1,TRBJ1-1,CASSQGGQLNTEAFF,TGTGCCAGCAGCCAGGGGGGACAGTTAAACACTGAAGCTTTCTTT
TRBV25-1,many,-,TRBJ2-1,CASSEYTTSAEQFF,TGTGCCAGCAGTGAATACACGACTAGTGCTGAGCAGTTCTTC
TRBV5-4,few,-,TRBJ1-1,CASSSGHQPEAFF,TGTGCCAGCAGCTCCGGACACCAACCTGAAGCTTTCTTT
TRBV7-2,many,-,TRBJ2-5,CASSFGLQETQYF,TGTGCCAGCAGCTTTGGCCTACAAGAGACCCAGTACTTC
TRBV12-3/TRBV12-4,many,TRBD2,TRBJ2-1,CASSVAGGRYNEQFF,TGTGCCAGCAGTGTAGCGGGGGGGCGTTACAATGAGCAGTTCTTC
TRBV2,many,-,TRBJ2-7,CASSVIPGNYEQYF,TGTGCCAGCAGTGTAATCCCCGGCAACTACGAGCAGTACTTC